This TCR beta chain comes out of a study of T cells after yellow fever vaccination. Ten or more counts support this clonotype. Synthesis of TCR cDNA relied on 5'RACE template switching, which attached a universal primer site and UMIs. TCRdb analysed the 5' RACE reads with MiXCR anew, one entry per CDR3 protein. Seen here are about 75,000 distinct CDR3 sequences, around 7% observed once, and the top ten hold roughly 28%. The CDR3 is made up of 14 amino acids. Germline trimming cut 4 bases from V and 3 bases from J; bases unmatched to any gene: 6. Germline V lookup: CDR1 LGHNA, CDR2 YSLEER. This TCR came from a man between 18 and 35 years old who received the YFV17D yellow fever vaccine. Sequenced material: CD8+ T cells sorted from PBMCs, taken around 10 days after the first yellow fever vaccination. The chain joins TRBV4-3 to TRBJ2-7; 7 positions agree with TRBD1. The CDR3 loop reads CASSPDDRVYEQYF. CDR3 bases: TGCGCCAGCAGCCCAGACGACAGGGTCTACGAGCAGTACTTC.